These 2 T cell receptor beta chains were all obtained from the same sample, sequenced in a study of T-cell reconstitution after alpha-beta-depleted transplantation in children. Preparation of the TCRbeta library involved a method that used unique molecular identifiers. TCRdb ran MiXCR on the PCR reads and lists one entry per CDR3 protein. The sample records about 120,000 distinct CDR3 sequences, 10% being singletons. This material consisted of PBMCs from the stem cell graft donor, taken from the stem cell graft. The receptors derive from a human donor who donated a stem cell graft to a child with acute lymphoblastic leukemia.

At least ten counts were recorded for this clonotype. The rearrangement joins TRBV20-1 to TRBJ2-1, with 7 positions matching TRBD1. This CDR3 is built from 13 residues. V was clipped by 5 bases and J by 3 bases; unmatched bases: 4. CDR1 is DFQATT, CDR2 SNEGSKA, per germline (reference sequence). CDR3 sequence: CSAGGQYYNEQFF. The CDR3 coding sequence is TGCAGTGCTGGGGGACAGTACTACAATGAGCAGTTCTTC.

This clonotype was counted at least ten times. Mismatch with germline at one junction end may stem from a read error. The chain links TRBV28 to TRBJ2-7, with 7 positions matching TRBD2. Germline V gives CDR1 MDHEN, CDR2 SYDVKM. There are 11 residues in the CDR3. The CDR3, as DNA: TGTGCCAGCAGTGACAGAAGCGGGATCAGCTTC. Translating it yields CASSDRSGISF.